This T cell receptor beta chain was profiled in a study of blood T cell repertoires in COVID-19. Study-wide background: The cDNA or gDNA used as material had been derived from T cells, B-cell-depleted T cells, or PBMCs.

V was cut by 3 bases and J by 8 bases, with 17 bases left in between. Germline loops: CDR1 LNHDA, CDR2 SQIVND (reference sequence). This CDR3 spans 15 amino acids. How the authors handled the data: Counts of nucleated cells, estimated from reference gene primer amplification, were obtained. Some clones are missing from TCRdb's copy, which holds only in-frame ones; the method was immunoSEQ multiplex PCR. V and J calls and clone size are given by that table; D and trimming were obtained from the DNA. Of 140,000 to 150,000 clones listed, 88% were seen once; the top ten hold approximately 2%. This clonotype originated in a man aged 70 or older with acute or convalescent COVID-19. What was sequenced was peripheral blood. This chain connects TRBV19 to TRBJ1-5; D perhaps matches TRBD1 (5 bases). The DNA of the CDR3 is TGTGCCAGTAGTATGGGTCAGGGCCTCGCGGAGCCCCAGCATTTT. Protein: CASSMGQGLAEPQHF.